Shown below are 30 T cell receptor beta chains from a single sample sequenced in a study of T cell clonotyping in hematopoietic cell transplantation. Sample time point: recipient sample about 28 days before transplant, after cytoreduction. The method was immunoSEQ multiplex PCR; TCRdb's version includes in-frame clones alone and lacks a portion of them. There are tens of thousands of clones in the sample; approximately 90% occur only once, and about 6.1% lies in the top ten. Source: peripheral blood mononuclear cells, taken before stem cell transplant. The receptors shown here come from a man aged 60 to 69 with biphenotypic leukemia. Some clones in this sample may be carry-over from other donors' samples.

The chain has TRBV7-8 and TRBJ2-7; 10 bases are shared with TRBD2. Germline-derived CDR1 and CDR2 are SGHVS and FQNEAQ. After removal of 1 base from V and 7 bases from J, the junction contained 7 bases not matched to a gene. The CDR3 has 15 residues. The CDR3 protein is CASSLGLAGPREQYF. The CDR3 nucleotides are TGTGCCAGCAGCTTAGGACTAGCGGGCCCGAGGGAGCAGTACTTC.

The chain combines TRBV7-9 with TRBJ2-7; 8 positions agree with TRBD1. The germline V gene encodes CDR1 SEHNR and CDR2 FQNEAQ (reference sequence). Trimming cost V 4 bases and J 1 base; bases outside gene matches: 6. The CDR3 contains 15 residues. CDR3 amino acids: CASSSRQGISYEQYF. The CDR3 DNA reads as TGTGCCAGCAGCTCAAGACAGGGGATTTCCTACGAGCAGTACTTC.

The CDR3 protein is CAAGGPEQENEKLFF. As DNA, the CDR3 is TGTGCCGCCGGGGGACCCGAACAGGAGAATGAAAAACTGTTTTTT. V usage is TRBV28 and J usage is TRBJ1-4; maybe TRBD1 (5 bases). The CDR3 runs to 15 residues. The ends were cut back, 11 bases at V and 5 bases at J, with 21 bases in the middle. Germline V gene lookup returns CDR1 MDHEN and CDR2 SYDVKM.

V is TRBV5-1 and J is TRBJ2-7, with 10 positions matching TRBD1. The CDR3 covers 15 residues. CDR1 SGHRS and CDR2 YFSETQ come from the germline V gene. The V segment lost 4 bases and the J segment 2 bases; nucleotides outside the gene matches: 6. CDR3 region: CASSPTGTGAYEQYF. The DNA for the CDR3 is TGCGCCAGCAGCCCCACCGGGACAGGGGCCTACGAGCAGTACTTC.

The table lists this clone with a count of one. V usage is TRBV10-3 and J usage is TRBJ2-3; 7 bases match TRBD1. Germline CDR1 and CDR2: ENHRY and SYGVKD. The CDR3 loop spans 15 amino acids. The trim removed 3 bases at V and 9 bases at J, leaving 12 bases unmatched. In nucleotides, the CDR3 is TGTGCCATCAGTGACCCGACAGGGATGCGGGTCACGCAGTATTTT. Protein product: CAISDPTGMRVTQYF.

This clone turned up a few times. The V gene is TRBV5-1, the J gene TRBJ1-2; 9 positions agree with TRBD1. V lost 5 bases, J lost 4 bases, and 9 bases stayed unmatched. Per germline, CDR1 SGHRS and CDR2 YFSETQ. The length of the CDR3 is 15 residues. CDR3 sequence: CASRFQTGGLYGYTF. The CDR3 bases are TGCGCCAGCAGATTCCAAACAGGGGGCCTCTATGGCTACACCTTC. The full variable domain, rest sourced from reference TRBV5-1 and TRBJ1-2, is KAGVTQTPRYLIKTRGQQVTLSCSPISGHRSVSWYQQTPGQGLQFLFEYFSETQRNKGNFPGRFSGRQFSNSRSEMNVSTLELGDSALYLCASRFQTGGLYGYTFGSGTRLTVV.

CDR3 coding DNA: TGTGCCAGCCTGGGCGGGAGCTCCTACAATGAGCAGTTCTTC. This gives the protein CASLGGSSYNEQFF. The chain has TRBV2 and TRBJ2-1; 7 bases are a match to TRBD2. The CDR3 has 14 residues. J lost 0 bases, V lost 8 bases, and 4 bases had no gene match. Per germline, CDR1 SNHLY and CDR2 FYNNEI.

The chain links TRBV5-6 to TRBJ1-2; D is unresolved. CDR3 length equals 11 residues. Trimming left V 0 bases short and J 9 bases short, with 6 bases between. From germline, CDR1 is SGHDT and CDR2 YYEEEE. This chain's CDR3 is CASSLGASYTF. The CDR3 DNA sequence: TGTGCCAGCAGCTTGGGGGCCAGCTACACCTTC.

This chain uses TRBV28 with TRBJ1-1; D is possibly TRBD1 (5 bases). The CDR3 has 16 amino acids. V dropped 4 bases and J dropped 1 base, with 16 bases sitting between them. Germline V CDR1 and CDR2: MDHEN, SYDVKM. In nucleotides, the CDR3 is TGTGCCAGCAGTTCCCCCCGACCGGACACGAACACTGAAGCTTTCTTT. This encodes CASSSPRPDTNTEAFF.

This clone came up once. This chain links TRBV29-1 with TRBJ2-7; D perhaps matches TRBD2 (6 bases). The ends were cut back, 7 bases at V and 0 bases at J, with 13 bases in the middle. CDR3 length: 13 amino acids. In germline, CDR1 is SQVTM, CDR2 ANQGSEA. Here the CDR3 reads CSARTEGSYEQYF. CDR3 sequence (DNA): TGCAGCGCCAGGACGGAGGGCTCCTACGAGCAGTACTTC.

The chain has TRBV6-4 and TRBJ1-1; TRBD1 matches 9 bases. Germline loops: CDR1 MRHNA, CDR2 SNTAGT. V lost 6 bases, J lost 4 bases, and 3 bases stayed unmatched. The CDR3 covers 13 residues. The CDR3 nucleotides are TGTGCCAGCAGCCAGACAGGGGGCACTGAAGCTTTCTTT. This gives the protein CASSQTGGTEAFF.

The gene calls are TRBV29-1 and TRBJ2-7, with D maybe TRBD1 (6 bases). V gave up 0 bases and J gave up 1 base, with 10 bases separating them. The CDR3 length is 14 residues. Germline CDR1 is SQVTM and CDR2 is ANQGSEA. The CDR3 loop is CSVEDGRGSYEQYF. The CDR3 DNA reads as TGCAGCGTTGAAGACGGAAGGGGGTCCTACGAGCAGTACTTC.

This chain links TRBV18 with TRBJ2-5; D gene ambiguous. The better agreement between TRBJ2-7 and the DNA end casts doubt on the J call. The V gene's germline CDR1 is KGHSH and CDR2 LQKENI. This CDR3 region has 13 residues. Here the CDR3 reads CASSQGVRYEQYF. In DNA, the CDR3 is TGTGCCAGCTCACAGGGCGTCCGTTACGAGCAGTACTTC.

The CDR3 region is CASRLYTEAFF. CDR3 DNA sequence: TGTGCCAGCCGACTTTACACTGAAGCTTTCTTT. This chain joins TRBV6-1 and TRBJ1-1, with D unresolved. Trimming cost V 8 bases and J 3 bases, with 7 bases left between them. Germline values: CDR1 MNHNS, CDR2 SASEGT. The CDR3 totals 11 residues.

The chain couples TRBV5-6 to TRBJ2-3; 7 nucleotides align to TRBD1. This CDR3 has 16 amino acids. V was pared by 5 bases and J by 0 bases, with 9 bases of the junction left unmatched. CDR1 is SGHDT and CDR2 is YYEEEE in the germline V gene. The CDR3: CASREQGIGSTDTQYF. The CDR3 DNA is TGTGCCAGCAGGGAACAGGGGATCGGTAGCACAGATACGCAGTATTTT.

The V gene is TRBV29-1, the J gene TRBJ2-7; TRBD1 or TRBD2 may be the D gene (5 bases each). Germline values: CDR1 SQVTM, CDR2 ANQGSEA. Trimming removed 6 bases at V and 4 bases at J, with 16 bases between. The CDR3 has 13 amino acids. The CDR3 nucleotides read TGCAGCGTCGGGACGGAGACGTTATACGAGCAGTACTTC. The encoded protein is CSVGTETLYEQYF.

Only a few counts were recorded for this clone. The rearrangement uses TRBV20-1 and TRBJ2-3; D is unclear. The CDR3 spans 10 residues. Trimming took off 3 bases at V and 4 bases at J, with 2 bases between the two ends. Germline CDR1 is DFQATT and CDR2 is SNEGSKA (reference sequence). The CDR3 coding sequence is TGCAGTGCTAGTGCAGATACGCAGTATTTT. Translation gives CSASADTQYF.

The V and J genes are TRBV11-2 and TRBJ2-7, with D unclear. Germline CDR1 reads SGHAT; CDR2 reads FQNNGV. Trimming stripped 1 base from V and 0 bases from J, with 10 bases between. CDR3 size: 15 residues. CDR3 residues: CASSLGLRPSYEQYF. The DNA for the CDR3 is TGTGCCAGCAGCTTAGGCCTACGGCCCTCCTACGAGCAGTACTTC.

The CDR3 reads CASSQDQRGLSLDYGYTF. In DNA, the CDR3 is TGCGCCAGCAGCCAAGATCAGAGGGGCCTGAGTCTAGACTATGGCTACACCTTC. J is TRBJ1-2 and V is TRBV4-1, with a weak D call TRBD1 (5 bases). CDR3 size: 18 residues. From germline, CDR1 is MGHRA and CDR2 YSYEKL. V lost 0 bases and J 3 bases, leaving 20 bases between the germline ends.

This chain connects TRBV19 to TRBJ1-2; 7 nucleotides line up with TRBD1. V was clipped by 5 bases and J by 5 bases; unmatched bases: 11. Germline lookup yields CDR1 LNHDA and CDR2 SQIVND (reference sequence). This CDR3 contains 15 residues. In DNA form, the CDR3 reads TGTGCCAGTAGTGAACAGGGGATTGGAGGGTATGGCTACACCTTC. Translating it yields CASSEQGIGGYGYTF.

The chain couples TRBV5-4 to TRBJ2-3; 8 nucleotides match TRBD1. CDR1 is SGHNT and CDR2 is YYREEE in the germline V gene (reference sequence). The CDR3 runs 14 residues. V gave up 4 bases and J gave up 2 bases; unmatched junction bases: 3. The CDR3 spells CASSPGQATDTQYF. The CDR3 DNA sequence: TGTGCCAGCAGCCCGGGACAGGCCACAGATACGCAGTATTTT. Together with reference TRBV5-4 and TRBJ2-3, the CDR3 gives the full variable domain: ETGVTQSPTHLIKTRGQQVTLRCSSQSGHNTVSWYQQALGQGPQFIFQYYREEENGRGNFPPRFSGLQFPNYSSELNVNALELDDSALYLCASSPGQATDTQYFGPGTRLTVL.

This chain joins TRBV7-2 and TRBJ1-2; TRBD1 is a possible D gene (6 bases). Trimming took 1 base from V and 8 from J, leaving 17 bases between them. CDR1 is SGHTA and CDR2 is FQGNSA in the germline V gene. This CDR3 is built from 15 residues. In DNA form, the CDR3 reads TGTGCCAGCAGCTTAGTAGGGGGGGATACATACGGCTACACCTTC. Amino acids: CASSLVGGDTYGYTF.

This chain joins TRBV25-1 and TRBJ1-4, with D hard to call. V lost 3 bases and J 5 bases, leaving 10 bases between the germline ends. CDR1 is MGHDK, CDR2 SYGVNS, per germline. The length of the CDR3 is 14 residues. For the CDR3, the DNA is TGTGCCAGCAGTGATTCCTGGAGAAATGAAAAACTGTTTTTT. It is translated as CASSDSWRNEKLFF.

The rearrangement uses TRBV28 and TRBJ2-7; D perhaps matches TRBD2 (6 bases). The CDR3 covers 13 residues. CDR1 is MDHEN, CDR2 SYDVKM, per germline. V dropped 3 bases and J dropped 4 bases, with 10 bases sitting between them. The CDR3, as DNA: TGTGCCAGCAGTTTTTCGGAGGGATACGAGCAGTACTTC. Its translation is CASSFSEGYEQYF.

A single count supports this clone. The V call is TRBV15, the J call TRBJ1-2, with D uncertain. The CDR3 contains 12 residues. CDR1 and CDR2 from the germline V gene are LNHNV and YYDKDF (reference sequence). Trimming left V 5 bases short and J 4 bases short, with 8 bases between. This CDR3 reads CATSEGVYGYTF. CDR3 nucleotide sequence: TGTGCCACCAGCGAGGGAGTCTATGGCTACACCTTC.

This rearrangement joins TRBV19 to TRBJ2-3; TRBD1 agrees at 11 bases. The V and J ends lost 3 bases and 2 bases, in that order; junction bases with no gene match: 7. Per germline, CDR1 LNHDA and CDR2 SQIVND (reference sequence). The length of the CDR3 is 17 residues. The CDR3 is CASSIRGQGAITDTQYF. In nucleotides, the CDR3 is TGTGCCAGTAGTATTCGCGGACAGGGGGCAATCACAGATACGCAGTATTTT.

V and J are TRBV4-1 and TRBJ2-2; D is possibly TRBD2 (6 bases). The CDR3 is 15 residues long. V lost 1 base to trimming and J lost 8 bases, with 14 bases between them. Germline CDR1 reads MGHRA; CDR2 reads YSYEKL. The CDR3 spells CASSQAGLLSGELFF. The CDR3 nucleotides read TGCGCCAGCAGCCAAGCTGGACTACTCTCTGGGGAGCTGTTTTTT.

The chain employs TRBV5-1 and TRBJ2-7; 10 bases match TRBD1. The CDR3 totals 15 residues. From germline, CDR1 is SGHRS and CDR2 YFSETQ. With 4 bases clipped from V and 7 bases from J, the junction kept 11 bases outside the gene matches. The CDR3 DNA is TGCGCCAGCAGCGACCCCGGGACAGGGGTTGTAGAGCAGTACTTC. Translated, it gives CASSDPGTGVVEQYF.

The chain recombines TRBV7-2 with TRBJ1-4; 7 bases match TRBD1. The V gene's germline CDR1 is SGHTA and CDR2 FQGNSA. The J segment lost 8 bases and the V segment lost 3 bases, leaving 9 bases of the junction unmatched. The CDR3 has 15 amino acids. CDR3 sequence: CASSFVTGEKEKLFF. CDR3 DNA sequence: TGTGCCAGCAGCTTCGTAACAGGGGAAAAGGAAAAACTGTTTTTT. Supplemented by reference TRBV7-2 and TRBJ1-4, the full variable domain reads GAGVSQSPSNKVTEKGKDVELRCDPISGHTALYWYRQSLGQGLEFLIYFQGNSAPDKSGLPSDRFSAERTGGSVSTLTIQRTQQEDSAVYLCASSFVTGEKEKLFFGSGTQLSVL.

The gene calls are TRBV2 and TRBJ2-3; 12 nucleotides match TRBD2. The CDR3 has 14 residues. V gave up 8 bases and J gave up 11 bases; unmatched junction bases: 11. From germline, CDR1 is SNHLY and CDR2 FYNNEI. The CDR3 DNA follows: TGTGCCAGCGTCGGGGCTAGCGGGAGGGTAATGCAGTATTTT. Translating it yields CASVGASGRVMQYF.